This T cell receptor beta chain was captured by sequencing in a study of CD8 T cells in Susac syndrome. The RNA input was about 0.45 to 1 ug, and it was reverse transcribed with random hexamers. TCRdb re-called the immunoSEQ multiplex PCR reads with MiXCR, one entry per CDR3 protein. In the table there are approximately 150,000 distinct CDR3 sequences, roughly 95% of which are singletons. CDR3 length: 14 residues. Trimming took 3 bases from V and 0 from J, leaving 5 bases between them. This clonotype was observed once. The receptor comes from a human donor in good health. The chain combines TRBV12-3 or TRBV12-4 with TRBJ1-4; D gene ambiguous. The sequenced sample was CD4+ T cells from PBMCs. In DNA form, the CDR3 reads TGTGCCAGCAGTTTCCTGGCAACTAATGAAAAACTGTTTTTT. Residues: CASSFLATNEKLFF.